The T cell receptor beta chain under discussion was sequenced for a study of CD4 T cells in relation to SARS-CoV-2 and coronaviruses. In the study overall: The negative reference was HIV-1 Nef peptide pool or peptide-free culture.

Clones were sequenced by immunoSEQ multiplex PCR, and TCRdb holds only the in-frame ones, with some missing. The sample yields over 15,000 clones, approximately 80% seen once. Germline V gives CDR1 LGHNT, CDR2 FRNRAP. Trimming removed 6 bases from V and 1 base from J, with 12 bases in between. This CDR3 has 14 amino acids. CD4+ T cells from unexposed donors were obtained before the COVID-19 pandemic (2011-2018). The cells were cultured for about ten days before CD4+ T cells were isolated. Unexposed-donor CD4+ T cells were probed with SARS-CoV-2 S/N and four cold-coronavirus spikes, cells permitting. PBMCs were plated at a few million per well in IL-2-containing medium. On this clone: Its antigen remains unidentified.

The sample comprised CD4+ T cells from PBMCs, cultured in vitro. The rearrangement joins TRBV12-5 to TRBJ2-5; a weak D match, TRBD1 (6 bases). The source is a human donor in good health. CDR3 amino acids: CASGRGTSQETQYF. In DNA form, the CDR3 reads TGTGCTAGTGGCCGAGGGACAAGCCAAGAGACCCAGTACTTC.